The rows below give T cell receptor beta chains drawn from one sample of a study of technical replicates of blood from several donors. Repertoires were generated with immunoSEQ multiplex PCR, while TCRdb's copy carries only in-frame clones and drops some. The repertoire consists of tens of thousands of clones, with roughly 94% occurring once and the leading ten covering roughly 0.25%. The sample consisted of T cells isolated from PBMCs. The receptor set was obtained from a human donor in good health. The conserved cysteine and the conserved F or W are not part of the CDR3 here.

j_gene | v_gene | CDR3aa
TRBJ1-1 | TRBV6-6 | ASSWDRNTEAF
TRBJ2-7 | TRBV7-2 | ASSRTGPRYEQY
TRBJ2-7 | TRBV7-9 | ASSLPSRSEQY
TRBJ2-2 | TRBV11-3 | ASSPSAPRGDTGELF
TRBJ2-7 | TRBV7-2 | ASSSGPTGRAYEQY
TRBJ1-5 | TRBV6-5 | ASSTGVQPQH
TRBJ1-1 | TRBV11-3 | ASSPLGGDEAF
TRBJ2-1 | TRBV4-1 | ASSQVGRDRQF
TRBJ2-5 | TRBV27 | ASRNPPGGETQY
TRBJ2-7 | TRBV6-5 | ASSSGTYEQY
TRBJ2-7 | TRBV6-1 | ASSEGTSVLVVYEQY
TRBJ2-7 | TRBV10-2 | ASGDGVPYEQY
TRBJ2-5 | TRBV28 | ASSLGLAGIQETQY
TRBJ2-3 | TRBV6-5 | ASSSRTDTQY